Below, 16 T cell receptor beta chains from the same sample are listed, as sequenced in a study of blood T cells in healthy people across ages. Then a second PCR, running roughly 6 to 11 cycles, was carried out with a sample-barcoded 5' primer and a J-beta primer mix. TCRdb processed the 5' RACE reads anew with MiXCR; each CDR3 protein has one entry. The table lists approximately 770,000 distinct CDR3 sequences, roughly 64% of them singletons. The sample taken for sequencing was blood. All receptors derive from a man between 25 and 39 years old in good health.

The chain links TRBV20-1 to TRBJ2-5, with D maybe TRBD1 (5 bases). Trimming cost V 3 bases and J 5 bases, with 19 bases left between them. The CDR3 sequence is 15 residues long. The germline CDR1 and CDR2 sequences are DFQATT and SNEGSKA (reference sequence). The CDR3 is CSARGAWQGGETQYF. CDR3 nucleotides: TGCAGTGCTAGGGGTGCGTGGCAGGGCGGTGAGACCCAGTACTTC.

The chain is built from TRBV20-1 and TRBJ2-3, with unresolved D. The germline V gene has CDR1 DFQATT and CDR2 SNEGSKA (reference sequence). The CDR3 covers 13 residues. V shed 5 bases and J shed 6 bases, with 15 bases lying between them. DNA of the CDR3: TGCAGTGCTTCCCTTACCTTGAGGGATACGCAGTATTTT. It translates to CSASLTLRDTQYF.

This clonotype was observed a few times. The chain links TRBV12-3 or TRBV12-4 to TRBJ2-7; the match to TRBD2 covers 8 bases. Trimming cost V 8 bases and J 0 bases; bases outside gene matches: 6. The CDR3 consists of 14 residues. The CDR3 nucleotides read TGTGCCAGCCGGAAGAGCGGGAGCTCCTACGAGCAGTACTTC. Translation gives CASRKSGSSYEQYF.

The chain couples TRBV7-3 to TRBJ2-3, with D hard to call. The CDR3 has 14 amino acids. Germline CDR1 SGHTA, CDR2 FQGTGA. V was cut by 7 bases and J by 2 bases, with 13 bases left in between. The CDR3 nucleotides read TGTGCCAGCAAGACCGGGTCGCACACAGATACGCAGTATTTT. Translation: CASKTGSHTDTQYF.

This clonotype was observed at least ten times. The rearrangement uses TRBV20-1 and TRBJ2-5, with D hard to call. CDR3 size: 11 residues. CDR1 is DFQATT, CDR2 SNEGSKA, per germline (reference sequence). Trimming stripped 3 bases from V and 1 base from J, with 3 bases between. The DNA for the CDR3 is TGCAGTGCTAGTATCCAAGAGACCCAGTACTTC. It encodes CSASIQETQYF.

The sample holds one count of this clonotype. The gene calls are TRBV20-1 and TRBJ1-2, with D possibly matching TRBD1 (5 bases). This CDR3 has 14 residues. V lost 2 bases and J 8 bases, leaving 18 bases between the germline ends. The germline CDR1 and CDR2 sequences are DFQATT and SNEGSKA (reference sequence). The CDR3 sequence: CSARPQGELAGYTF. CDR3 DNA: TGCAGTGCTAGACCACAAGGGGAACTCGCAGGCTACACCTTC.

This clonotype has just a few counts. V gene TRBV7-2 combines with J gene TRBJ1-5; 8 nucleotides line up with TRBD1. Germline values: CDR1 SGHTA, CDR2 FQGNSA. The CDR3 covers 14 residues. With V trimmed by 4 bases and J by 2 bases, 1 base remained unmatched. The CDR3 spells CASSSDRGNQPQHF. The CDR3 coding sequence is TGTGCCAGCAGCTCGGACAGGGGCAATCAGCCCCAGCATTTT.

The chain combines TRBV28 with TRBJ2-3, with no clear D. Germline V CDR1 and CDR2: MDHEN, SYDVKM. Trimming took off 6 bases at V and 6 bases at J, with 13 bases between the two ends. The CDR3 is 13 amino acids. The CDR3 nucleotides read TGTGCCAGCAGCGAAGCGCGTCGGGATACGCAGTATTTT. Amino acids: CASSEARRDTQYF.

V is TRBV12-3 or TRBV12-4 and J is TRBJ2-3, with TRBD2 as a possible D gene (5 bases). Deletions cut 1 base from V and 14 bases from J, with 10 bases between. This CDR3 contains 11 residues. CDR3: CASSLGLRGYF. DNA for the CDR3: TGTGCCAGCAGTTTAGGGCTACGGGGGTATTTT.

The rearrangement joins TRBV28 to TRBJ2-5, with D unresolved. This CDR3 contains 14 residues. V dropped 6 bases and J dropped 11 bases, with 22 bases sitting between them. Germline-derived CDR1 and CDR2 are MDHEN and SYDVKM. CDR3 bases: TGTGCCAGCAGGGGCGCGAGCTCCTACAATGAGCAGTACTTC. This sequence encodes CASRGASSYNEQYF.

The V call is TRBV20-1, the J call TRBJ2-7, with a possible D match to TRBD1 (6 bases). Trimming cost V 4 bases and J 3 bases, with 13 bases left between them. In germline, CDR1 is DFQATT, CDR2 SNEGSKA (reference sequence). The length of the CDR3 is 13 residues. As DNA, the CDR3 is TGCAGTGCTACCCCGGACAGCGACTACGAGCAGTACTTC. The encoded protein is CSATPDSDYEQYF.

This clonotype came up a few times. The chain couples TRBV20-1 to TRBJ2-5; 11 bases map to TRBD2. Germline V lookup: CDR1 DFQATT, CDR2 SNEGSKA (reference sequence). CDR3 length: 15 residues. V gave up 3 bases and J gave up 2 bases; unmatched junction bases: 5. CDR3 nucleotide sequence: TGCAGTGCTAGTAAACTAGCGGGAGCTCAAGAGACCCAGTACTTC. Protein: CSASKLAGAQETQYF.

This sequence joins TRBV6-5 and TRBJ2-2; D is uncertain. This CDR3 has 16 amino acids. Trimming shortened V by 9 bases and J by 3 bases, and 20 bases separated the two germline ends. Germline loops: CDR1 MNHEY, CDR2 SVGAGI. CDR3 coding DNA: TGTGCCAGTTTACCTTACCATGACTCTTACACCGGGGAGCTGTTTTTT. This sequence encodes CASLPYHDSYTGELFF.

The rearrangement links TRBV2 to TRBJ2-6; D not certain. The germline gives CDR1 SNHLY, CDR2 FYNNEI. This CDR3 is 16 amino acids long. V was clipped by 6 bases and J by 3 bases, with 15 bases between them. The CDR3 nucleotides read TGTGCCAGCAGGCCGGCCCGGCTCGTTGGGGCCAACGTCCTGACTTTC. Its protein is CASRPARLVGANVLTF.

This clonotype occurred once. This chain links TRBV4-1 with TRBJ2-3; D remains unclear. V was pared by 4 bases and J by 6 bases, with 11 bases between. The germline CDR1 and CDR2 sequences are MGHRA and YSYEKL. The CDR3 sequence is 13 residues long. The chain's CDR3 is CASSPPVADTQYF. DNA for the CDR3: TGCGCCAGCAGCCCTCCGGTGGCGGATACGCAGTATTTT.

V gene TRBV29-1 combines with J gene TRBJ1-1, with 8 bases aligning to TRBD1. Germline V gene sequence: CDR1 SQVTM, CDR2 ANQGSEA. The length of the CDR3 is 14 residues. The V segment lost 6 bases and the J segment 6 bases; nucleotides outside the gene matches: 12. CDR3 loop: CSVDDRGIVAEAFF. The CDR3 DNA is TGCAGCGTCGATGACAGGGGCATTGTTGCTGAAGCTTTCTTT.